These 25 T cell receptor beta chains were sequenced from one sample in a study of CD8+CD57+ T cells in acquired aplastic anemia. CD8+CD57+ cell expansion, shown by flow cytometry, had occurred in the patients selected for sequencing. Profiling that covered TCR beta VDJ and CDR3 relied on genomic DNA as its template. MiXCR was run by TCRdb on the reads, yielding one entry per CDR3 protein. The sample has under 350,000 distinct CDR3 sequences, 50% to 65% seen once; the top ten hold under 1.5%. Sequencing was performed on sorted CD4+, CD8+, or CD8+CD57+ T cells (not recorded which) from PBMCs. Every receptor here comes from a human donor with aplastic anemia.

This clonotype was counted only a few times. The chain couples TRBV7-8 to TRBJ2-3, with TRBD2 matching 7 bases. The CDR3 extends over 14 amino acids. Germline CDR1 SGHVS, CDR2 FQNEAQ. The junction had 6 bases not matched to a gene; V was cut back by 5 bases and J by 4 bases. The CDR3 region has the DNA TGTGCCAGCAGCCATCGCCGGGGGGCAGATACGCAGTATTTT. The encoded protein is CASSHRRGADTQYF. Supplemented by reference TRBV7-8 and TRBJ2-3, the full variable domain reads GAGVSQSPRYKVAKRGQDVALRCDPISGHVSLFWYQQALGQGPEFLTYFQNEAQLDKSGLPSDRFFAERPEGSVSTLKIQRTQQEDSAVYLCASSHRRGADTQYFGPGTRLTVL.

The rearrangement links TRBV7-2 to TRBJ2-2, with unresolved D. V was clipped by 3 bases and J by 2 bases, with 13 bases between them. This CDR3 is 16 amino acids long. Germline V gives CDR1 SGHTA, CDR2 FQGNSA. CDR3 in DNA: TGTGCCAGCAGCTTCCGGGCGCAGCTCAACACCGGGGAGCTGTTTTTT. It is translated as CASSFRAQLNTGELFF.

The J gene is TRBJ2-3, the V gene TRBV7-9; 9 bases map to TRBD2. The V segment lost 2 bases and the J segment 10 bases; nucleotides outside the gene matches: 4. CDR1 and CDR2 from the germline V gene are SEHNR and FQNEAQ (reference sequence). This CDR3 has 13 residues. The CDR3 protein is CASSLSGGNAQYF. The CDR3 nucleotides are TGTGCCAGCAGCTTAAGCGGGGGGAACGCGCAGTATTTT. Combining the CDR3 with reference TRBV7-9 and TRBJ2-3 gives the whole variable domain DTGVSQNPRHKITKRGQNVTFRCDPISEHNRLYWYRQTLGQGPEFLTYFQNEAQLEKSRLLSDRFSAERPKGSFSTLEIQRTEQGDSAMYLCASSLSGGNAQYFGPGTRLTVL.

The V gene is TRBV5-1, the J gene TRBJ2-7, with a possible D match to TRBD1 (5 bases). The germline gives CDR1 SGHRS, CDR2 YFSETQ. V lost 4 bases to trimming and J lost 1 base, with 12 bases between them. The CDR3 loop spans 14 amino acids. CDR3 nucleotide sequence: TGCGCCAGCAGCCTTACGACAGAGTCCTACGAGCAGTACTTC. Translation: CASSLTTESYEQYF.

The chain uses TRBV12-3 or TRBV12-4 and TRBJ1-1; 9 bases are shared with TRBD1. V trimming: 7 bases; J trimming: 3 bases; junction bases outside the gene matches: 6. This CDR3 spans 14 amino acids. The CDR3 loop is CASTWGQGYTEAFF. The CDR3 nucleotides are TGTGCCAGCACCTGGGGACAGGGATACACTGAAGCTTTCTTT.

The chain combines TRBV5-4 with TRBJ2-6; 11 bases are shared with TRBD2. Germline CDR1 reads SGHNT; CDR2 reads YYREEE (reference sequence). The J segment lost 4 bases and the V segment lost 4 bases, leaving 1 base of the junction unmatched. CDR3 length equals 15 residues. CDR3 DNA sequence: TGTGCCAGCAGCAGGACTAGCGGGGGGGCCAACGTCCTGACTTTC. Amino acids: CASSRTSGGANVLTF. The full variable domain, completed using reference TRBV5-4 and TRBJ2-6, is ETGVTQSPTHLIKTRGQQVTLRCSSQSGHNTVSWYQQALGQGPQFIFQYYREEENGRGNFPPRFSGLQFPNYSSELNVNALELDDSALYLCASSRTSGGANVLTFGAGSRLTVL.

This clonotype was seen repeatedly, ten times or more. The rearrangement links TRBV5-8 to TRBJ1-2; possibly TRBD1 for D (5 bases). Trimming took 7 bases from V and 0 from J, leaving 10 bases between them. The V gene's germline CDR1 is SGHTS and CDR2 YDEGEE. The CDR3 extends over 13 amino acids. The CDR3 DNA sequence: TGTGCCAGCGCCGAGACAGCTAACTATGGCTACACCTTC. Its protein is CASAETANYGYTF.

A single count supports this clonotype. This chain uses TRBV6-1 with TRBJ1-5; D might be TRBD1 (5 bases). The CDR3 extends over 14 amino acids. CDR1 and CDR2 from the germline V gene are MNHNS and SASEGT. V lost 6 bases and J 7 bases, leaving 16 bases between the germline ends. In nucleotides, the CDR3 is TGTGCCAGCAGCCGACAGTCAATCGGGCAGCCCCAGCATTTT. Protein product: CASSRQSIGQPQHF.

This clonotype was observed at least ten times. This sequence joins TRBV7-9 and TRBJ1-1, with TRBD1 as a possible D gene (5 bases). This CDR3 is built from 15 residues. The V and J ends lost 5 bases and 0 bases respectively, with 13 bases between them. In germline, CDR1 is SEHNR, CDR2 FQNEAQ (reference sequence). The CDR3 is CASSRTGAVNTEAFF. CDR3 DNA sequence: TGTGCCAGCAGCCGAACCGGGGCAGTGAACACTGAAGCTTTCTTT.

This clonotype came up many times. The chain couples TRBV2 to TRBJ2-2, with 8 bases identical to TRBD1. The germline V gene encodes CDR1 SNHLY and CDR2 FYNNEI. The CDR3 is 16 residues long. V gave up 7 bases and J gave up 4 bases; unmatched junction bases: 11. In DNA, the CDR3 is TGTGCCAGCACTACTACAGGGGGGCTACTCACCGGGGAGCTGTTTTTT. Encoded protein: CASTTTGGLLTGELFF.

This clonotype turned up a few times. This sequence joins TRBV20-1 and TRBJ2-3, with a weak D call TRBD2 (6 bases). The CDR3 covers 13 residues. Germline values: CDR1 DFQATT, CDR2 SNEGSKA (reference sequence). The chain's CDR3 is CSLTGVGTDTQYF. Written as DNA, the CDR3 is TGCAGCCTTACGGGGGTGGGCACAGATACGCAGTATTTT.

The genes are TRBV19 and TRBJ2-1; 12 bases map to TRBD2. CDR3 size: 13 residues. Germline V CDR1 and CDR2: LNHDA, SQIVND (reference sequence). Trimming took 11 bases from V and 5 from J; bases not matched to a gene: 4. This CDR3 is CASGLAGHNEQFF. Written as DNA, the CDR3 is TGTGCCTCGGGACTAGCGGGCCACAATGAGCAGTTCTTC.

Remarks on this clonotype: A much larger clone sits a single nucleotide away, making a read error possible. The final CDR3 position lacks the conserved phenylalanine or tryptophan, pointing to a likely read error. The V gene is TRBV6-5, the J gene TRBJ1-1; D is unclear. This CDR3 is built from 16 residues. Germline V gene lookup returns CDR1 MNHEY and CDR2 SVGAGI. The V end lost 0 bases, the J end lost 4 bases, and 15 bases lay between the germline ends. As DNA, the CDR3 is TGTGCCAGCAGTTACTCCTCGGGCGCCGGTGGCACTGAAGCTTTCCTT. Translation: CASSYSSGAGGTEAFL.

The chain employs TRBV7-9 and TRBJ2-2; TRBD2 agrees at 8 bases. Germline V gene data show CDR1 as SEHNR and CDR2 as FQNEAQ (reference sequence). J gave up 1 base and V 4 bases, and 8 bases lay outside the gene matches. The length of the CDR3 is 17 residues. CDR3 residues: CASSSFRGGMNTGELFF. CDR3 bases: TGTGCCAGCAGCTCCTTCCGGGGGGGCATGAACACCGGGGAGCTGTTTTTT.

V and J are TRBV19 and TRBJ2-1; 11 bases fit TRBD2. This CDR3 contains 15 residues. Trimming cost V 6 bases and J 2 bases; bases outside gene matches: 3. Germline CDR1 reads LNHDA; CDR2 reads SQIVND (reference sequence). The CDR3 here is CASRTTSGAYNEQFF. As DNA, the CDR3 is TGTGCCAGTAGGACGACTAGCGGGGCCTACAATGAGCAGTTCTTC.

The gene calls are TRBV5-1 and TRBJ2-5; 12 nucleotides line up with TRBD2. Germline V gene data show CDR1 as SGHRS and CDR2 as YFSETQ. This CDR3 comprises 15 residues. V shed 5 bases and J 5 bases; nucleotides not matched to a gene: 7. The CDR3 coding sequence is TGCGCCAGCAGTGTCGGACTAGCGGGATCCGAGACCCAGTACTTC. Protein sequence: CASSVGLAGSETQYF.

J is TRBJ2-7 and V is TRBV29-1, with TRBD1 matching over 9 bases. This CDR3 has 14 residues. From germline, CDR1 is SQVTM and CDR2 ANQGSEA. Germline trimming cut 3 bases from V and 3 bases from J; bases unmatched to any gene: 6. The CDR3 sequence is CSVEWTGDNYEQYF. In DNA form, the CDR3 reads TGCAGCGTTGAGTGGACAGGGGATAACTACGAGCAGTACTTC.

A few counts support this clonotype. The chain combines TRBV7-8 with TRBJ2-1; either TRBD1 or TRBD2 may fit D (5 bases each). V lost 4 bases and J lost 7, with 8 bases in between. This CDR3 spans 12 amino acids. Germline lookup yields CDR1 SGHVS and CDR2 FQNEAQ. The CDR3 reads CASSSGTNEQFF. The CDR3 DNA sequence: TGTGCCAGCAGCTCCGGGACGAATGAGCAGTTCTTC.

Many counts were recorded for this clonotype. V gene TRBV18 combines with J gene TRBJ2-7; 10 bases map to TRBD1. V gave up 0 bases and J gave up 3 bases; unmatched junction bases: 2. From germline, CDR1 is KGHSH and CDR2 LQKENI. The CDR3 has 15 amino acids. The DNA of the CDR3 is TGTGCCAGCTCACCACCGAGGACAGGGGGCTACGAGCAGTACTTC. Encoded protein: CASSPPRTGGYEQYF.

This rearrangement joins TRBV7-2 to TRBJ1-1, with D unresolved. Per germline, CDR1 SGHTA and CDR2 FQGNSA. The CDR3 is 12 residues long. V was trimmed by 1 base and J by 11 bases, leaving 11 bases between them. CDR3 protein: CASSLDRTRAFF. CDR3 in DNA: TGTGCCAGCAGCTTAGACCGGACGAGGGCTTTCTTT.

The chain couples TRBV6-5 to TRBJ2-3; TRBD2 aligns across 10 bases. The germline gives CDR1 MNHEY, CDR2 SVGAGI. After removal of 6 bases from V and 1 base from J, the junction contained 4 bases not matched to a gene. The CDR3 spans 15 residues. CDR3 sequence reads: CASSPTSGGTDTQYF. In DNA form, the CDR3 reads TGTGCCAGCAGCCCAACTAGCGGGGGCACAGATACGCAGTATTTT.

This chain's CDR3 is CASSSSNEQFF. For the CDR3, the DNA is TGTGCCAGCAGTTCGTCGAATGAGCAGTTCTTC. The rearrangement joins TRBV6-6 to TRBJ2-1; D gene uncertain. V lost 4 bases to trimming and J lost 7 bases, with 5 bases between them. From germline, CDR1 is MNHNY and CDR2 SVGAGI (reference sequence). The CDR3 is made up of 11 amino acids.

This rearrangement joins TRBV15 to TRBJ2-3; D may match TRBD1 or TRBD2 (5 bases each). V shed 0 bases and J shed 2 bases, with 9 bases lying between them. The CDR3 covers 15 residues. Germline V CDR1 and CDR2: LNHNV, YYDKDF (reference sequence). The CDR3 sequence is CATSRDGTLTDTQYF. In nucleotides, the CDR3 is TGTGCCACCAGCAGAGACGGGACCCTCACAGATACGCAGTATTTT.

The V call is TRBV11-2, the J call TRBJ2-2; D is possibly TRBD1 (5 bases). Trimming removed 0 bases at V and 0 bases at J, with 14 bases between. Germline loops: CDR1 SGHAT, CDR2 FQNNGV. The CDR3 runs 18 residues. CDR3 loop: CASSLETQGCANTGELFF. In nucleotides, the CDR3 is TGTGCCAGCAGCTTAGAAACCCAGGGCTGTGCGAACACCGGGGAGCTGTTTTTT.

This clonotype was seen only once. The chain joins TRBV10-3 to TRBJ2-5; D remains ambiguous. The germline V and J ends were trimmed by 3 bases and 0 bases, with 8 bases remaining between them. The germline CDR1 and CDR2 sequences are ENHRY and SYGVKD. The CDR3 extends over 14 amino acids. CDR3 in amino acids: CAISDAGYQETQYF. The CDR3 DNA sequence: TGTGCCATCAGTGACGCAGGATACCAAGAGACCCAGTACTTC.